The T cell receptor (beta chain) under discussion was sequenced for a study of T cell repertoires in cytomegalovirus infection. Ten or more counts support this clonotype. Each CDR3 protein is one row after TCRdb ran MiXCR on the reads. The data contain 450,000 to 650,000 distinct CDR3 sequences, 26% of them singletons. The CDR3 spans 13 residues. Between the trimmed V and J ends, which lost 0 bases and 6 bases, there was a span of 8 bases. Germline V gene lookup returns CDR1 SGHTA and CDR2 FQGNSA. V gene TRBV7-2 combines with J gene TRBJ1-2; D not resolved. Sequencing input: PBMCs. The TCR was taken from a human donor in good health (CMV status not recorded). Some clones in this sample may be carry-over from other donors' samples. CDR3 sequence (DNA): TGTGCCAGCAGCTTAGCGGGAGGGAATGGCTACACCTTC. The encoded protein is CASSLAGGNGYTF. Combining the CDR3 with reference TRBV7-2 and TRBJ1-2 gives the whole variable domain GAGVSQSPSNKVTEKGKDVELRCDPISGHTALYWYRQSLGQGLEFLIYFQGNSAPDKSGLPSDRFSAERTGGSVSTLTIQRTQQEDSAVYLCASSLAGGNGYTFGSGTRLTVV.